The 10 T cell receptor beta chains reported below all come from one sample, sequenced in a study of T cells in Graves' hyperthyroidism and ophthalmopathy. It was RNA transcripts that yielded the amplified TCR beta CDR3 regions. A first-round RT-PCR of the TCR CDR3 used the HTBI primer set. TCRdb used MiXCR to reprocess the multiplex PCR reads, holding one entry per CDR3 protein. The data show hundreds of thousands of distinct CDR3 sequences, roughly 15% seen once. Input material: blood. All receptors come from a man between 18 and 35 years old with Graves' ophthalmopathy.

The chain combines TRBV19 with TRBJ1-3; D is unclear. The germline V gene encodes CDR1 LNHDA and CDR2 SQIVND (reference sequence). The CDR3 runs to 13 residues. Trimming removed 8 bases from V and 0 bases from J, with 8 bases in between. The DNA of the CDR3 is TGTGCCAGTGCCGATCGCTCTGGAAACACCATATATTTT. Translating gives CASADRSGNTIYF.

This clonotype was seen a handful of times. V gene TRBV19 combines with J gene TRBJ2-3; TRBD2 matches 9 bases. Trimming at V came to 3 bases and at J to 1 base, leaving 2 bases not matched to a gene. The CDR3 runs 15 residues. Germline V gives CDR1 LNHDA, CDR2 SQIVND (reference sequence). CDR3 amino acids: CASSMTSGGTDTQYF. Here the CDR3 DNA reads TGTGCCAGTAGTATGACTAGCGGAGGCACAGATACGCAGTATTTT.

The sample holds many counts of this clonotype. V usage is TRBV12-3 or TRBV12-4 and J usage is TRBJ1-1; TRBD1 aligns across 9 bases. V lost 3 bases and J lost 3; bases outside the gene matches: 2. This CDR3 comprises 14 residues. The CDR3 DNA reads TGTGCCAGCAGTTTTGGGACAGGGTACACTGAAGCTTTCTTT. Protein: CASSFGTGYTEAFF.

Concerning this clonotype: This may come from a read error, since a much larger clone is one base off. The chain couples TRBV6-2 or TRBV6-3 to TRBJ1-1, with D tentatively TRBD1 (6 bases). Trimming shortened V by 7 bases and J by 5 bases, and 14 bases separated the two germline ends. The V gene's germline CDR1 is MNHEY and CDR2 SVGEGT. The CDR3 spans 13 residues. Here the CDR3 DNA reads TGTGCCAGCATCTTTGACAGGCAAACTGAAGCTTTCTTT. Protein sequence: CASIFDRQTEAFF.

This clonotype was recorded many times. This sequence joins TRBV5-1 and TRBJ2-7; 11 nucleotides match TRBD2. Germline CDR1 reads SGHRS; CDR2 reads YFSETQ. V lost 0 bases, J lost 0 bases, and 2 bases stayed unmatched. CDR3 length equals 16 residues. CDR3 loop: CASSLGLAGHSYEQYF. DNA for the CDR3: TGCGCCAGCAGCTTGGGACTAGCGGGGCACTCCTACGAGCAGTACTTC.

This clonotype was seen ten or more times. The V gene is TRBV12-3 or TRBV12-4, the J gene TRBJ2-3; 9 nucleotides agree with TRBD1. The CDR3 spans 16 residues. The J segment lost 5 bases and the V segment lost 6 bases, leaving 12 bases of the junction unmatched. CDR3 bases: TGTGCCAGCAGGGCCGGGACAGGGCTTAGGGTAGATACGCAGTATTTT. The encoded protein is CASRAGTGLRVDTQYF.

In its sample, this clonotype was seen many times. The rearrangement joins TRBV7-6 to TRBJ2-7; 10 nucleotides match TRBD2. The CDR3 is made up of 15 amino acids. The germline gives CDR1 SGHVS, CDR2 FNYEAQ. With 5 bases clipped from V and 3 bases from J, the junction kept 7 bases outside the gene matches. The CDR3 bases are TGTGCCAGCAGCCAGGGTCCTAGCGGGAGCTACGAGCAGTACTTC. It is translated as CASSQGPSGSYEQYF. Looking up the rest from reference TRBV7-6 and TRBJ2-7 gives the full variable domain: GAGVSQSPRYKVTKRGQDVALRCDPISGHVSLYWYRQALGQGPEFLTYFNYEAQQDKSGLPNDRFSAERPEGSISTLTIQRTEQRDSAMYRCASSQGPSGSYEQYFGPGTRLTVT.

The rearrangement uses TRBV7-2 and TRBJ2-4; a weak D match, TRBD2 (7 bases). Germline V gene sequence: CDR1 SGHTA, CDR2 FQGNSA. The CDR3 runs to 19 residues. Trimming pared 2 bases from V and 0 bases from J, leaving 20 bases between. DNA for the CDR3: TGTGCCAGCAGCTTATCGGGGGCTAGCGGAAACGTAGCCAAAAACATTCAGTACTTC. This codes for CASSLSGASGNVAKNIQYF.

A few counts support this clonotype. The V call is TRBV10-1, the J call TRBJ2-5, with 9 bases lining up with TRBD2. This CDR3 is 16 amino acids long. Trimming at V came to 3 bases and at J to 2 bases, leaving 7 bases not matched to a gene. From germline, CDR1 is WNHNN and CDR2 SYGVQD (reference sequence). The CDR3 here is CASSDRSSGDQETQYF. CDR3 DNA: TGCGCCAGCAGTGATCGGTCTAGCGGGGATCAAGAGACCCAGTACTTC.

This clonotype has more than one count but fewer than ten. This chain connects TRBV19 to TRBJ2-7, with 10 bases matching TRBD2. The CDR3 has 16 amino acids. Trimming cost V 3 bases and J 3 bases; bases outside gene matches: 8. Germline CDR1 and CDR2: LNHDA and SQIVND (reference sequence). CDR3 sequence reads: CASSILALAGVYEQYF. CDR3 bases: TGTGCCAGTAGTATTCTTGCTCTAGCGGGAGTCTACGAGCAGTACTTC.